This TCR beta chain is from a study of T cell changes during pregnancy in multiple sclerosis. CDR1 is SGHAT and CDR2 is FQNNGV in the germline V gene. The CDR3 runs to 12 residues. V was shortened by 4 bases and J by 4 bases, with 7 bases between the two germline ends. Clones were read by immunoSEQ multiplex PCR, and TCRdb kept only the in-frame ones, dropping some. This table has about 43,000 clones, 85% to 90% appearing once. This TCR was sampled from a female donor in good health, enrolled as a control in a pregnancy study. Sequencing used peripheral blood, obtained in the second trimester of pregnancy. The chain employs TRBV11-2 and TRBJ1-2; D gene ambiguous. The CDR3 spells CASSSNSYGYTF. CDR3 DNA sequence: TGTGCCAGCAGCTCGAATAGCTATGGCTACACCTTC.